This TCR beta chain was identified during a study of blood T cell repertoires in COVID-19. On the study more broadly: Samples of COVID-19 (acute and convalescent) were obtained from the United States, Italy and Spain. PBMCs, B-cell-depleted T cells, or T cells were the source of the cDNA or gDNA that made up the material.

Grouping used clinical history reported by participants in a survey and questionnaire. Either two negative PCRs, clearance, or symptom resolution qualified Cohort 3 donors as recovered. Data came from immunoSEQ multiplex PCR; TCRdb stores just in-frame clones and leaves some out. The sample contains hundreds of thousands of clones, around nine tenths of which appear only once. This clone was picked up a small number of times. This CDR3 comprises 12 residues. CDR1 and CDR2 from the germline V gene are SGHRS and YFSETQ. With 4 bases removed from V and 3 bases from J, the gap between germline ends came to 5 bases.

Material: PBMCs or T cells enriched from blood (not recorded which). This sequence joins TRBV5-1 and TRBJ1-3; D ambiguous. This TCR was sampled from a woman between 45 and 60 years old who had recovered from COVID-19. CDR3 bases: TGCGCCAGCAGCGTCAGTGGAAACACCATATATTTT. It translates to CASSVSGNTIYF.